This is a list of T cell receptor beta chains from one sample in a study of cytomegalovirus exposure and HLA in healthy donors. Generated by immunoSEQ multiplex PCR, the TCRdb table keeps only in-frame clones and is missing some. This sample has about 200,000 clones; roughly four fifths occur once, and the top ten carry 1.9%. The sequenced sample was PBMCs. The receptors come from a man younger than 45 in good health and CMV-seronegative. The CDR3 runs from the conserved cysteine through the conserved F or W. The D gene is left open where the match is weak. Clone size is given for some rows only: seen once, a few or many times, or a class if the clone is expanded.

J gene | D gene | clone size | V gene | CDR3 DNA | CDR3 protein
TRBJ1-2 | TRBD1 | . | TRBV2 | TGTGCCACCCGGACAGGGTTCGGCTACACCTTC | CATRTGFGYTF
TRBJ1-5 | . | once | TRBV4-1 | TGCGCCAGCAGCCAAGGGGCGGGGCCCCAGCATTTT | CASSQGAGPQHF
TRBJ1-6 | TRBD1 | . | TRBV2 | TGTGCCAGCAGTGGACAGGGGCTGAATTCACCCCTCCACTTT | CASSGQGLNSPLHF
TRBJ2-1 | TRBD2 | . | TRBV9 | TGTGCCAGCAGCGAAACAATAGCGGGAGGGGCGAATGAGCAGTTCTTC | CASSETIAGGANEQFF
TRBJ1-1 | TRBD1 | . | TRBV28 | TGTGCCAGCAGTTTGTCAGGGGGCACTGAAGCTTTCTTT | CASSLSGGTEAFF
TRBJ2-5 | TRBD2 | . | TRBV4-1 | TGCGCCAGCAGCCAAGATACAGGGACTAGCGGGAGAGCTAAAGAGACCCAGTACTTC | CASSQDTGTSGRAKETQYF
TRBJ1-5 | . | . | TRBV2 | TGTGCCAGCAGTGTACAGGGTCGGTCCCAGCATTTT | CASSVQGRSQHF
TRBJ2-7 | . | . | TRBV28 | TGTGCCAGCAGTTCCCCGAAGGCGGGGTACGAGCAGTACTTC | CASSSPKAGYEQYF
TRBJ1-1 | TRBD1 | . | TRBV2 | TGTGCCAGCAGGAAGGGACAGGGTTCGAACACTGAAGCTTTCTTT | CASRKGQGSNTEAFF
TRBJ1-1 | . | . | TRBV4-1 | TGCGCCAGCAGCCAAGATAACACAGGGAGATTTGAAGCTTTCTTT | CASSQDNTGRFEAFF
TRBJ2-1 | TRBD2 | . | TRBV6-1 | TGTGCCAGCAGTGCTACCGGGACTAGCGGGAGGGGTTACTACAATGAGCAGTTCTTC | CASSATGTSGRGYYNEQFF
TRBJ1-1 | . | once | TRBV6-1 | TGTGCCAGCACCCTTGACCCACGAGGGGAAGCTTTCTTT | CASTLDPRGEAFF
TRBJ2-7 | . | . | TRBV7-9 | TGTGCCAGCGGAAGAACTGAGGGTTTGAAAGACTACGAGCAGTACTTC | CASGRTEGLKDYEQYF
TRBJ1-1 | . | once | TRBV27 | TGTGCCAGCAGTCCAGGACAGAACACTGAAGCTTTCTTT | CASSPGQNTEAFF
TRBJ1-5 | . | . | TRBV6-1 | TGTGCCAGCAAGGGACTTTTTGCAAATCAGCCCCAGCATTTT | CASKGLFANQPQHF
TRBJ1-6 | . | . | TRBV11-2 | TGTGCCAGCAGCAATAACCATACACCGGGTAACTCACCCCTCCACTTT | CASSNNHTPGNSPLHF
TRBJ2-7 | . | . | TRBV27 | TGTGCCAGCAGTTTTTTAGCATCGGGGACGCACAAGGACAGTCCTCGCGAGCAGTACTTC | CASSFLASGTHKDSPREQYF
TRBJ2-5 | TRBD1 | . | TRBV10-1 | TGCGCCAGCAGCGGGACAGTAGGAGAGCAGTACTTC | CASSGTVGEQYF
TRBJ1-2 | . | once | TRBV2 | TGTGCCAGCAGTACAGGGTTCAACTATGGCTACACCTTC | CASSTGFNYGYTF
TRBJ1-4 | . | . | TRBV5-6 | TGTGCCAGCAGCTTGGCTGGCAGATATAATGAAAAACTGTTTTTT | CASSLAGRYNEKLFF
TRBJ1-1 | TRBD1 | . | TRBV15 | TGTGCCACCAGCAGAGATAATAGGGGGCTGATACCTGAAGCTTTCTTT | CATSRDNRGLIPEAFF
TRBJ2-1 | . | . | TRBV6-4 | TGTGCCAGCAGTGACTCGGCAGAATCCTACAATGAGCAGTTCTTC | CASSDSAESYNEQFF
TRBJ1-1 | . | . | TRBV28 | TGTGCCAGCCAATGGGGCAGGGAGGGGAACACTGAAGCTTTCTTT | CASQWGREGNTEAFF
TRBJ2-7 | TRBD2 | . | TRBV13 | TGTGCCAGCAGCTTGGCCAAGACTAGCGGGAGCCTCTACGAGCAGTACTTC | CASSLAKTSGSLYEQYF
TRBJ2-5 | TRBD1 | . | TRBV5-1 | TGCGCCAGCAGCTCGACAGGGGAAGAGACCCAGTACTTC | CASSSTGEETQYF
TRBJ1-6 | TRBD1 | . | TRBV5-1 | TGCGCCAGCAGCTTCCAGGGGGAGGATTCACCCCTCCACTTT | CASSFQGEDSPLHF
TRBJ1-4 | TRBD1 | . | TRBV14 | TGTGCCAGCAGCCTCGAGCTCGGACAGGGTTATGAAAAACTGTTTTTT | CASSLELGQGYEKLFF
TRBJ1-1 | . | . | TRBV5-1 | TGCGCCAGCAGCTTGGCGACCTCGGACATAGACTCTGAAGCTTTCTTT | CASSLATSDIDSEAFF
TRBJ2-7 | . | . | TRBV27 | TGTGCCAGCAGCCCCTACCCTTCGGGTCACCTCTACGAGCAGTACTTC | CASSPYPSGHLYEQYF